This is a list of T cell receptor beta chains from one sample in a study of blood T cell repertoires in COVID-19. Profiled with immunoSEQ multiplex PCR; TCRdb holds only in-frame clones, not every one. The sample consists of roughly 500,000 clones, 80% to 90% of them appearing once. Sequenced input: peripheral blood. The receptors stem from a man younger than 35 with COVID-19, enrolled during active disease. The CDR3 runs from the conserved cysteine through the conserved F or W. The D gene is left open where the match is weak. The size entry is marked missing in some rows and otherwise reads once, few, many or a size class.

abundance | d_gene | j_gene | len | v_gene | CDR3nt | CDR3aa
- | TRBD1 | TRBJ1-1 | 14 | TRBV2 | TGTGCCAGCGATGCAGACAGGGCGAACACTGAAGCTTTCTTT | CASDADRANTEAFF
- | - | TRBJ1-6 | 15 | TRBV6-5 | TGTGCCAGCCGAGGCATGGGCTCCTATAATTCACCCCTCCACTTT | CASRGMGSYNSPLHF
- | TRBD2 | TRBJ2-7 | 18 | TRBV18 | TGTGCCAGCTCACGCGATCGGGCTAGCGGGGGGGGATGGTGTGAGCAGTACTTC | CASSRDRASGGGWCEQYF
- | - | TRBJ1-2 | 16 | TRBV7-2 | TGTGCCAGCAGCATAGAGGGGCAGGGGACAAACTATGGCTACACCTTC | CASSIEGQGTNYGYTF
- | - | TRBJ1-5 | 14 | TRBV19 | TGTGCCAGCTCAGGACAGATTAGCAATCAGCCCCAGCATTTT | CASSGQISNQPQHF
- | - | TRBJ2-7 | 14 | TRBV15 | TGTGCCACCAGCAGAGTTTCGGAGTCCTACGAGCAGTACTTC | CATSRVSESYEQYF
- | - | TRBJ2-3 | 16 | TRBV5-1 | TGCGCCAGCAGCTTGGAATATCCGAGGAGCACAGATACGCAGTATTTT | CASSLEYPRSTDTQYF
- | TRBD1 | TRBJ1-6 | 15 | TRBV30 | TGTGCCATCACCCAGGGGGCGCGGGGAAATTCACCCCTCCACTTT | CAITQGARGNSPLHF
- | - | TRBJ2-7 | 15 | TRBV7-7 | TGTGCTAGCAGCTTAGGCCCGGGGAGCTCCTACGAGCAGTACTTC | CASSLGPGSSYEQYF
- | TRBD1 | TRBJ1-1 | 15 | TRBV19 | TGTGCCAGTAGTACAGGATACAGGGGGAAAACTGAAGCTTTCTTT | CASSTGYRGKTEAFF
- | - | TRBJ2-1 | 16 | TRBV11-2 | TGTGCCAGCAGCTTAGAGACAGGGAGGCCCTACAATGAGCAGTTCTTC | CASSLETGRPYNEQFF
- | - | TRBJ1-3 | 14 | TRBV5-1 | TGCGCCAGCAGCTTGGGAGACTCTGGAAACACCATATATTTT | CASSLGDSGNTIYF
- | - | TRBJ2-5 | 15 | TRBV11-2 | TGTGCCAGCAGCCCTTCGGCGGGGAGTCAAGAGACCCAGTACTTC | CASSPSAGSQETQYF
once | TRBD1 | TRBJ1-4 | 15 | TRBV13 | TGTGCCAGCAGCTCAAACAGGGGTTATAATGAAAAACTGTTTTTT | CASSSNRGYNEKLFF
- | TRBD1 | TRBJ1-2 | 14 | TRBV6-5 | TGTGCCAGCACCCCAGGGGGCGATCGATATGGCTACACCTTC | CASTPGGDRYGYTF
- | - | TRBJ2-1 | 13 | TRBV28 | TGTGCCAGCAGTACCTCAGGGGACAATGAGCAGTTCTTC | CASSTSGDNEQFF
- | - | TRBJ2-7 | 16 | TRBV25-1 | TGTGCCAGCAGCGTACGTTGGGGGGGCGATTTGGACGAGCAGTACTTC | CASSVRWGGDLDEQYF
- | - | TRBJ2-7 | 15 | TRBV10-2 | TGCGCCAGCAGTGAGACAAGACTAGTGGCCTACGAGCAGTACTTC | CASSETRLVAYEQYF
- | TRBD2 | TRBJ2-7 | 16 | TRBV5-4 | TGTGCCAGCAGCGCCCGACTAGCACTGAGCTCCTACGAGCAGTACTTC | CASSARLALSSYEQYF
- | TRBD1 | TRBJ2-7 | 15 | TRBV7-9 | TGTGCCAGCAGCCCATCGGGACAGGGGGTTCGCGAGCAGTACTTC | CASSPSGQGVREQYF
few | TRBD1 | TRBJ1-1 | 13 | TRBV19 | TGTGCCAGTAGTATGGCTACAGGGGGTGAAGCTTTCTTT | CASSMATGGEAFF
- | - | TRBJ1-5 | 12 | TRBV7-9 | TGTGCCAGCAGCTTAGGAGGTCCGCCCCAGCATTTT | CASSLGGPPQHF
- | TRBD2 | TRBJ2-1 | 13 | TRBV2 | TGTGCCAGCACCGAGACTAGCGGGAGGGAGCAGTTCTTC | CASTETSGREQFF
- | - | TRBJ1-2 | 14 | TRBV7-9 | TGTGCCAGTCTCCCGACAGGTCGGAGCTATGGCTACACCTTC | CASLPTGRSYGYTF
- | - | TRBJ1-1 | 11 | TRBV20-1 | TGCAGTGCTAGATTATCAGGGAGGGCTTTCTTT | CSARLSGRAFF
- | TRBD2 | TRBJ2-5 | 14 | TRBV19 | TGTGCCAGTAGTACTAGCGGCTCCAAAGAGACCCAGTACTTC | CASSTSGSKETQYF
- | - | TRBJ2-5 | 12 | TRBV14 | TGTGCCAGCTCCGGGGGTAGTGAGACCCAGTACTTC | CASSGGSETQYF
- | - | TRBJ2-2 | 13 | TRBV6-5 | TGTGCCAGCGGGCGTATTGACACCGGGGAGCTGTTTTTT | CASGRIDTGELFF
- | TRBD1 | TRBJ2-1 | 12 | TRBV11-3 | TGTGCCAGCAGTCCCGACAGGGGGCGTTCCGTCTTC | CASSPDRGRSVF
- | - | TRBJ1-5 | 15 | TRBV2 | TGTGCCACCTCAGGAGGCATTGGCAGCAATCAGCCCCAGCATTTT | CATSGGIGSNQPQHF
- | - | TRBJ1-4 | 14 | TRBV5-4 | TGTGCCAGCAGCTCCCAGGGAACTAATGAAAAACTGTTTTTT | CASSSQGTNEKLFF
- | - | TRBJ1-3 | 15 | TRBV25-1 | TGTGCCAGCAGCCTAGCAGGAGGGTCTGGAAACACCATATATTTT | CASSLAGGSGNTIYF
once | TRBD2 | TRBJ2-5 | 16 | TRBV27 | TGTGCCAGCAGTTTAGATGGCGGGGGGTTTCAAGAGACCCAGTACTTC | CASSLDGGGFQETQYF
few | TRBD2 | TRBJ2-2 | 16 | TRBV6-1 | TGTGCCAGCAGTGACTTTCCTGGGACTAGGGGAGGGGAGCTGTTTTTT | CASSDFPGTRGGELFF
- | - | TRBJ2-1 | 15 | TRBV27 | TGTGCCAGCAGAAGGACTACCCGCTCCTACAATGAGCAGTTCTTC | CASRRTTRSYNEQFF
- | TRBD1 | TRBJ1-1 | 13 | TRBV20-1 | TGCAGTGCTAGTTGGGACAGCAACACTGAAGCTTTCTTT | CSASWDSNTEAFF
- | TRBD1 | TRBJ1-4 | 15 | TRBV20-1 | TGCAGTGCTAGTGCACAGGGGGCGCTTGGTGAAAAACTGTTTTTT | CSASAQGALGEKLFF
- | TRBD1 | TRBJ2-1 | 12 | TRBV4-1 | TGCGCCAGCAGCCCGGACAGGGTTATGCAGTTCTTC | CASSPDRVMQFF
few | TRBD1 | TRBJ2-7 | 14 | TRBV10-2 | TGCGCCAGCAGTTCCGGGACAGGGGGCGACGAGCAGTACTTC | CASSSGTGGDEQYF
- | TRBD1 | TRBJ2-2 | 16 | TRBV7-2 | TGTGCCAGCAGCCCTGGGACAGGGTGGCTCGCCGGGGAGCTGTTTTTT | CASSPGTGWLAGELFF
- | TRBD1 | TRBJ1-2 | 15 | TRBV19 | TGTGCCAGTAGTCGATACGGACAGGCCGCTATGGGCTACACCTTC | CASSRYGQAAMGYTF
- | TRBD1 | TRBJ2-7 | 15 | TRBV5-5 | TGTGCCAGCAGCCCGCCCGACAGGGATCGATACGAGCAGTACTTC | CASSPPDRDRYEQYF
- | - | TRBJ2-2 | 11 | TRBV6-5 | TGTGCCAGCACTCGGGGCGGGGAGCTGTTTTTT | CASTRGGELFF
- | TRBD2 | TRBJ2-3 | 15 | TRBV7-2 | TGTGCCAGCAGCACTACTAGCGGGAGCACAGATACGCAGTATTTT | CASSTTSGSTDTQYF
- | TRBD1 | TRBJ2-7 | 15 | TRBV7-9 | TGTGCCAGCAGCTTCGGACGAGACAGGGTGGCCGAGCAGTACTTC | CASSFGRDRVAEQYF
- | TRBD1 | TRBJ1-1 | 15 | TRBV18 | TGTGCCAGCTCAGAGGACAGGGGGTCGGGCACTGAAGCTTTCTTT | CASSEDRGSGTEAFF
- | TRBD1 | TRBJ1-2 | 14 | TRBV14 | TGTGCCAGCAGCCATCGGCAGGGGGTTATCGGCTACACCTTC | CASSHRQGVIGYTF
- | TRBD1 | TRBJ1-1 | 16 | TRBV13 | TGTGCCAGCAGCTTTCTCCTACAGGGGGTACACACTGAAGCTTTCTTT | CASSFLLQGVHTEAFF
- | TRBD2 | TRBJ2-1 | 15 | TRBV7-9 | TGTGCCAGCAGCCCCGAGACTAGCGGGGACGATGAGCAGTTCTTC | CASSPETSGDDEQFF
- | - | TRBJ2-7 | 12 | TRBV5-6 | TGTGCCAGCAGCTTGGTTAGCAATGAGCAGTACTTC | CASSLVSNEQYF
- | TRBD2 | TRBJ2-1 | 14 | TRBV30 | TGTGCCTGGAGTGTAGGGACTAGCCTCCCTGAGCAGTTCTTC | CAWSVGTSLPEQFF
- | - | TRBJ2-5 | 15 | TRBV4-1 | TGCGCCAGCAGCCGTAACACAGGGAGCCAAGAGACCCAGTACTTC | CASSRNTGSQETQYF
- | - | TRBJ1-5 | 14 | TRBV20-1 | TGCAGTGCTGGTGTGAGGGCCACGAAGGAGCCCCAGCATTTT | CSAGVRATKEPQHF
- | TRBD1 | TRBJ2-2 | 15 | TRBV19 | TGTGCCAGCCGAACAGGGGCCCTGAACACCGGGGAGCTGTTTTTT | CASRTGALNTGELFF
- | TRBD1 | TRBJ1-5 | 14 | TRBV7-9 | TGTGCCAGCAGCAAAAATACAGGGGAACAGCCCCAGCATTTT | CASSKNTGEQPQHF